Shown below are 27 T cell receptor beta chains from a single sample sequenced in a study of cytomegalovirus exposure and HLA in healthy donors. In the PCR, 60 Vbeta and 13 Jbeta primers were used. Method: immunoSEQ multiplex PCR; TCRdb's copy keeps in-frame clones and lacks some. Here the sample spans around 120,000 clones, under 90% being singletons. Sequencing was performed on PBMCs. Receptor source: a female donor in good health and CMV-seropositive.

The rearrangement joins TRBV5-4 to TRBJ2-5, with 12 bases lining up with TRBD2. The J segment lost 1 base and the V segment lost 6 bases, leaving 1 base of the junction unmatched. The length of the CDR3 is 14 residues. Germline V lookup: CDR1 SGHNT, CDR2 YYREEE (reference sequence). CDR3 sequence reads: CASKTSGGQETQYF. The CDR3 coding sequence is TGTGCCAGCAAGACTAGCGGGGGCCAAGAGACCCAGTACTTC.

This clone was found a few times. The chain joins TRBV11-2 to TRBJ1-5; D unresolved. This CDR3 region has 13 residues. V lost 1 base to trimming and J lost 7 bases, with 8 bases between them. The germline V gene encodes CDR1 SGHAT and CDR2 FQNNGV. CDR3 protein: CASSLGGSQPQHF. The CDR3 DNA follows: TGTGCCAGCAGCTTAGGAGGATCCCAGCCCCAGCATTTT. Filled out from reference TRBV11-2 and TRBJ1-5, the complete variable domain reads EAGVAQSPRYKIIEKRQSVAFWCNPISGHATLYWYQQILGQGPKLLIQFQNNGVVDDSQLPKDRFSAERLKGVDSTLKIQPAKLEDSAVYLCASSLGGSQPQHFGDGTRLSIL.

This CDR3 reads CAWGGQKSYEQYF. As DNA, the CDR3 is TGTGCCTGGGGAGGACAGAAAAGCTACGAGCAGTACTTC. The V gene is TRBV30, the J gene TRBJ2-7; tentative D call: TRBD1 (6 bases). Germline CDR1 GTSNPN, CDR2 SVGIG (reference sequence). The CDR3 is made up of 13 amino acids. V lost 5 bases, J lost 3 bases, and 14 bases lay in between.

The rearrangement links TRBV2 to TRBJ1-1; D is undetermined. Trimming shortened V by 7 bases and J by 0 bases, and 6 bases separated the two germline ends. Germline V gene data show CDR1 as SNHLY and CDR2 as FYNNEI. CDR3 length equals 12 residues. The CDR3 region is CASTQMNTEAFF. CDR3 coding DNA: TGTGCCAGCACACAGATGAACACTGAAGCTTTCTTT.

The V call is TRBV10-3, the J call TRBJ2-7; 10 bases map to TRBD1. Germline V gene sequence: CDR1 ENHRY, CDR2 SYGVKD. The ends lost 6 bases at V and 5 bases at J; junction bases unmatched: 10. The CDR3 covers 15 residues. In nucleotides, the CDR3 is TGTGCCATCAGCATGTCCGGGACAGGGGTGGACGAGCAGTACTTC. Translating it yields CAISMSGTGVDEQYF.

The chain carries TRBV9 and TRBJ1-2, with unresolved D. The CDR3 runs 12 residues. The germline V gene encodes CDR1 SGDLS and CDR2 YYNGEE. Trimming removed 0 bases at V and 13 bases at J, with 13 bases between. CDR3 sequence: CASSVEAGSCTF. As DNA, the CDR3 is TGTGCCAGCAGCGTAGAGGCAGGAAGCTGCACCTTC. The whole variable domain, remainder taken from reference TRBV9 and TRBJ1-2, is DSGVTQTPKHLITATGQRVTLRCSPRSGDLSVYWYQQSLDQGLQFLIQYYNGEERAKGNILERFSAQQFPDLHSELNLSSLELGDSALYFCASSVEAGSCTFGSGTRLTVV.

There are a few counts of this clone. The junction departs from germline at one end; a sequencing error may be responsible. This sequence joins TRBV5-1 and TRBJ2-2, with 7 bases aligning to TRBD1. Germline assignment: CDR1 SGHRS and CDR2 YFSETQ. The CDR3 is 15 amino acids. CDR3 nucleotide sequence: TGCGCCAGCACTCCAGCACAGGGGAACCCCGGGGAGCTGTTTTTT. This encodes CASTPAQGNPGELFF.

DNA of the CDR3: TGTGCCAGCAGCGAGTCCTCCACGTCAAACTATGGCTACACCTTC. As protein: CASSESSTSNYGYTF. The genes are TRBV6-4 and TRBJ1-2, with D hard to call. The germline gives CDR1 MRHNA, CDR2 SNTAGT. There are 15 residues in the CDR3. Between the trimmed V and J ends, which lost 6 bases and 2 bases, there was a span of 16 bases.

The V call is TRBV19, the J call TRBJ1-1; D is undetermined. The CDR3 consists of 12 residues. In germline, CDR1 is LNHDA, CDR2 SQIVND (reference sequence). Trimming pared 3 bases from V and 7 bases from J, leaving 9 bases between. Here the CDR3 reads CASSIGVLEAFF. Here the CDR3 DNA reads TGTGCCAGTAGTATCGGGGTCCTTGAAGCTTTCTTT. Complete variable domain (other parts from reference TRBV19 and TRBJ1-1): DGGITQSPKYLFRKEGQNVTLSCEQNLNHDAMYWYRQDPGQGLRLIYYSQIVNDFQKGDIAEGYSVSREKKESFPLTVTSAQKNPTAFYLCASSIGVLEAFFGQGTRLTVV.

The CDR3 reads CASSEMTSGANVLTF. The CDR3, as DNA: TGCGCCAGCAGTGAAATGACATCTGGGGCCAACGTCCTGACTTTC. The chain carries TRBV10-2 and TRBJ2-6; D gene uncertain. V gave up 3 bases and J gave up 1 base, with 7 bases separating them. The CDR3 is made up of 15 amino acids. Per the germline V gene, CDR1 is WSHSY and CDR2 is SAAADI.

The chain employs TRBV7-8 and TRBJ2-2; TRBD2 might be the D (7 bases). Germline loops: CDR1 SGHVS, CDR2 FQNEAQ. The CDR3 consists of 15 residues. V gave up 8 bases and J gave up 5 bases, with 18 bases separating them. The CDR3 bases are TGTGCCAGCCGTTTTCGGGGGGCGTCGACCGGGGAGCTGTTTTTT. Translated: CASRFRGASTGELFF.

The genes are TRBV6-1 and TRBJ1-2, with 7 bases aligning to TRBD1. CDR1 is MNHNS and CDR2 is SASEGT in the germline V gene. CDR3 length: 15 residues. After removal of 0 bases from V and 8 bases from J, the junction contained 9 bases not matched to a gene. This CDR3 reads CASSEAKYRGRGYTF. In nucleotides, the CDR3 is TGTGCCAGCAGTGAAGCGAAATACAGGGGACGAGGCTACACCTTC.

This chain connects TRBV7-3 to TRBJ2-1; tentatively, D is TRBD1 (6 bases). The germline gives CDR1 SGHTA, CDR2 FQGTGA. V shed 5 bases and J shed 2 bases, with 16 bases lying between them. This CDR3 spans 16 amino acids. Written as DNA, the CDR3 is TGTGCCAGCAGCCCTCGACAGGCTCTTCCCTACAATGAGCAGTTCTTC. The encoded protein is CASSPRQALPYNEQFF.

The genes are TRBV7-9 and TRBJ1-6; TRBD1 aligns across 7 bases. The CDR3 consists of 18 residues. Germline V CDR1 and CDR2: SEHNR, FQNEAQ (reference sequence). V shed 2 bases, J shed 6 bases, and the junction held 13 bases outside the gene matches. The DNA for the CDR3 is TGTGCCAGCAGCTTATCTGGGACAGACTATACGGGTAATTCACCCCTCCACTTT. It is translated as CASSLSGTDYTGNSPLHF.

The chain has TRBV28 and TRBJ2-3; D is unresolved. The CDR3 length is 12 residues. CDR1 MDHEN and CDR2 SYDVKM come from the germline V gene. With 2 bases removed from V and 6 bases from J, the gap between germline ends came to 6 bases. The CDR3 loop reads CASSLNSDTQYF. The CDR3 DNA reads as TGTGCCAGCAGTTTAAACTCGGATACGCAGTATTTT.

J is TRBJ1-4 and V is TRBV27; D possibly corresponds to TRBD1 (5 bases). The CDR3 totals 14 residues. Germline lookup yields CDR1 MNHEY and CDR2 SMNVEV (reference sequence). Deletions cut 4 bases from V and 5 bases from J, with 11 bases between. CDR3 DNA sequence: TGTGCCAGCAGTTCAGGGAGGGTGAATGAAAAACTGTTTTTT. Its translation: CASSSGRVNEKLFF.

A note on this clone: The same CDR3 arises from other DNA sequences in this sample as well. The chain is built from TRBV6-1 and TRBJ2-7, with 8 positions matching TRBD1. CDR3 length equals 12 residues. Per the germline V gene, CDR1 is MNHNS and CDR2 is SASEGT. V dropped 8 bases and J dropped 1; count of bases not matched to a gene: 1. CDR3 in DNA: TGTGCCAGCGGGACAGGATCCTACGAGCAGTACTTC. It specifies CASGTGSYEQYF.

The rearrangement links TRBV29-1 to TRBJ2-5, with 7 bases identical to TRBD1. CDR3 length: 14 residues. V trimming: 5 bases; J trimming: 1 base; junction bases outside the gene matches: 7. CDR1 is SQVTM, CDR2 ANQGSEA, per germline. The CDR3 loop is CSVKQYRGQETQYF. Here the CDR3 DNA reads TGCAGCGTTAAGCAATACAGGGGCCAAGAGACCCAGTACTTC.

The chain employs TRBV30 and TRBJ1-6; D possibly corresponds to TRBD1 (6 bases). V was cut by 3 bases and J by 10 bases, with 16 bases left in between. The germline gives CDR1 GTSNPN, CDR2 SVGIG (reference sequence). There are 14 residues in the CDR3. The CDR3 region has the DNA TGTGCCTGGAGCGTGGGGGCTCCGGGGTCACCCCTCCACTTT. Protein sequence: CAWSVGAPGSPLHF.

This CDR3 is CASSSLRASGGNAYEQYF. The CDR3 DNA follows: TGTGCCAGCAGCTCCCTCAGGGCTAGCGGGGGGAATGCCTACGAGCAGTACTTC. This chain uses TRBV7-8 with TRBJ2-7; 11 positions agree with TRBD2. CDR3 size: 18 residues. CDR1 SGHVS and CDR2 FQNEAQ come from the germline V gene. J lost 2 bases, V lost 4 bases, and 13 bases had no gene match.

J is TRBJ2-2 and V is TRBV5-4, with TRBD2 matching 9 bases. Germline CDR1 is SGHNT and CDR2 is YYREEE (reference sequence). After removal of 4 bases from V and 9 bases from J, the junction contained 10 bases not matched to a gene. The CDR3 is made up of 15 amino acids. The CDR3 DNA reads TGTGCCAGCAGCATGACCGGCGGGGGGGCCCGGGAGCTGTTTTTT. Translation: CASSMTGGGARELFF. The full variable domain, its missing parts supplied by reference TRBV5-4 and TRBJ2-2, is ETGVTQSPTHLIKTRGQQVTLRCSSQSGHNTVSWYQQALGQGPQFIFQYYREEENGRGNFPPRFSGLQFPNYSSELNVNALELDDSALYLCASSMTGGGARELFFGEGSRLTVL.

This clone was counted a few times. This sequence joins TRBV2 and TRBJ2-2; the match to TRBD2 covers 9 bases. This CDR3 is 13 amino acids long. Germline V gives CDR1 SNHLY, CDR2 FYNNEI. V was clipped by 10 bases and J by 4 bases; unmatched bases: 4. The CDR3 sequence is CATRRGGTGELFF. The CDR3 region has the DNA TGTGCCACTCGGCGGGGGGGCACCGGGGAGCTGTTTTTT.

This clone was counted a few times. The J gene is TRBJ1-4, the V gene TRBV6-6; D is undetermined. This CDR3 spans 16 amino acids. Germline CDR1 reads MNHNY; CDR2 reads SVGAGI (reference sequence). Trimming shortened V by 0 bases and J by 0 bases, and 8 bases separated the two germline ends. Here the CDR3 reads CASSYSRASTNEKLFF. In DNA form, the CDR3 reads TGTGCCAGCAGTTACTCACGTGCGTCAACTAATGAAAAACTGTTTTTT.

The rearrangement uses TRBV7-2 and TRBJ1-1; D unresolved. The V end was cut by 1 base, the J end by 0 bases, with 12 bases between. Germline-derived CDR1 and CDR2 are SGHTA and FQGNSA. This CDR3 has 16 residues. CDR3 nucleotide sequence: TGTGCCAGCAGCTTAGTCCCCCAACATATGAACACTGAAGCTTTCTTT. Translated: CASSLVPQHMNTEAFF.

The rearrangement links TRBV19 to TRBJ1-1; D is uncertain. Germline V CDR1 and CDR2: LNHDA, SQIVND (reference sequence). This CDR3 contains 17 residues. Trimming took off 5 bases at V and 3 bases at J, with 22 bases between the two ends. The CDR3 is CASSSWSGWREDTEAFF. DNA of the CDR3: TGTGCCAGTAGTTCTTGGAGTGGGTGGAGGGAGGACACTGAAGCTTTCTTT.

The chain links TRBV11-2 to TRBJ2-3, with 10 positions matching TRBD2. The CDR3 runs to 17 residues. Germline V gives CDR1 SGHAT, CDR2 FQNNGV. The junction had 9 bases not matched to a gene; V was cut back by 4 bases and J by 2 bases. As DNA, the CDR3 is TGTGCCAGCAGCTCCTCGTTAGCGGGGGGTATCACAGATACGCAGTATTTT. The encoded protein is CASSSSLAGGITDTQYF.

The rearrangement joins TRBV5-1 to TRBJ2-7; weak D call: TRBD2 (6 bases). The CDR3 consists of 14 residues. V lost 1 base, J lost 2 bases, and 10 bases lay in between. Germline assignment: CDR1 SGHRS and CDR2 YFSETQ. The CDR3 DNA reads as TGCGCCAGCAGCTTGTCCGGGGAGGCCTACGAGCAGTACTTC. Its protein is CASSLSGEAYEQYF.